A selection of T cell receptor beta chains follows, all from one sample in a study of blood T cell repertoires in COVID-19. Profiled with immunoSEQ multiplex PCR; TCRdb holds only in-frame clones, not every one. The data hold about 350,000 clones, with about 88% observed a single time. The specimen was peripheral blood. The receptors come from a woman in her sixties with COVID-19, enrolled during active disease. The CDR3 runs from the conserved cysteine through the conserved F or W. D genes are given only for firm matches. Where a row states a size, it is once, few, many or the class of an expanded clone; other rows omit it.

D	V	size	J	DNA	CDR3
NA	TRBV7-9	NA	TRBJ1-1	TGTGCCAGCAGCCCCCCGGGAACTGAAGCTTTCTTT	CASSPPGTEAFF
NA	TRBV5-1	NA	TRBJ1-1	TGCGCCAGCAGCTTGGCCGGGGATAAAGCTTTCTTT	CASSLAGDKAFF
TRBD2	TRBV9	NA	TRBJ2-7	TGTGCCAGCAGCGTAGATCCTAGCGGGGAAGGCGAGCAGTACTTC	CASSVDPSGEGEQYF
NA	TRBV6-5	NA	TRBJ1-1	TGTGCCAGCAGTCCAGAGGCGGATACTGAAGCTTTCTTT	CASSPEADTEAFF
NA	TRBV6-6	NA	TRBJ1-3	TGTGCCAGCAGTTATCGAGGCTCTGGAAACACCATATATTTT	CASSYRGSGNTIYF
TRBD1	TRBV13	NA	TRBJ1-1	TGTGCCAGCAGCCCATGGGGGACAGGGGGCAGGGGCACTGAAGCTTTCTTT	CASSPWGTGGRGTEAFF
NA	TRBV13	NA	TRBJ1-1	TGTGCCAGCAGCTCCCTATTGAACACTGAAGCTTTCTTT	CASSSLLNTEAFF
TRBD1	TRBV10-3	NA	TRBJ1-6	TGTGCCATCAGTGAGAGGCAACAGGGGTATTCACCCCTCCACTTT	CAISERQQGYSPLHF
TRBD1	TRBV11-2	NA	TRBJ2-3	TGTGCCAGCAGCTACCGGGACAGAAGCACAGATACGCAGTATTTT	CASSYRDRSTDTQYF
TRBD1	TRBV5-1	NA	TRBJ2-7	TGCGCCAGCAGCTGGGGACAGGGGGACGAGCAGTACTTC	CASSWGQGDEQYF
NA	TRBV18	NA	TRBJ2-3	TGTGCCAGCTCACCCATAACAGGGATCACAGATACGCAGTATTTT	CASSPITGITDTQYF
NA	TRBV7-3	NA	TRBJ2-2	TGTGCCAGCAGCCCCGATCGGGCCGGGGAGCTGTTTTTT	CASSPDRAGELFF
NA	TRBV10-2	NA	TRBJ1-6	TGCGCCAGCAGAGCCTCAGGGGAGGGACCACCCCTCCACTTT	CASRASGEGPPLHF
TRBD1	TRBV3-1/TRBV3-2	NA	TRBJ1-2	TGTGCCAGCAGCCAGACACAGGGGGCGAGAGGCTACACCTTC	CASSQTQGARGYTF
TRBD1	TRBV13	NA	TRBJ1-1	TGTGCCAGCAGCTTAAGGGAATGGACAGGGAGGGACACTGAAGCTTTCTTT	CASSLREWTGRDTEAFF
TRBD1	TRBV9	NA	TRBJ1-1	TGTGCCAGCAGCGGGACGACAGGGGCTTCTGAAGCTTTCTTT	CASSGTTGASEAFF
TRBD1	TRBV27	once	TRBJ1-1	TGTGCCAGCAGCCTGACAGGGAGCCCTGAAGCTTTCTTT	CASSLTGSPEAFF
NA	TRBV5-1	NA	TRBJ2-7	TGCGCCAGCAGCTTGGGGCGGGTTATCACTCCTGAAGAGCAGTACTTC	CASSLGRVITPEEQYF
NA	TRBV4-2	once	TRBJ1-2	TGTGCCAGCAGCCAAGGTGATCAGGGGTCTCTCGCCGGCTACACCTTC	CASSQGDQGSLAGYTF
NA	TRBV13	NA	TRBJ1-2	TGTGCCAGCAGCCAACTCCTAACAGGGTCAAACGGCTACACCTTC	CASSQLLTGSNGYTF
NA	TRBV4-1	NA	TRBJ2-1	TGCGCCAGCAGCCCCCGAGGAACAGGCTCCTACAATGAGCAGTTCTTC	CASSPRGTGSYNEQFF
NA	TRBV5-1	NA	TRBJ2-3	TGCGCCAGCAGCTTGAGGGTAGCGGACACAGATACGCAGTATTTT	CASSLRVADTDTQYF
NA	TRBV11-2	once	TRBJ2-7	TGTGCCAGCAGCTTAGCGGCAGGGGGGGAGCAGTACTTC	CASSLAAGGEQYF
NA	TRBV5-1	NA	TRBJ1-4	TGCGCCAGCAGCTTGCCCGACAGTGCAACTAATGAAAAACTGTTTTTT	CASSLPDSATNEKLFF
NA	TRBV15	few	TRBJ2-4	TGTGCCACCAGCAGGGAGGCCAAAAACATTCAGTACTTC	CATSREAKNIQYF
NA	TRBV6-2/TRBV6-3	NA	TRBJ2-3	TGTGCCAGCAGTCGGGAGCGGCCAGATACGCAGTATTTT	CASSRERPDTQYF
TRBD1	TRBV27	NA	TRBJ2-7	TGTGCCAGCAGCCGGACAGGGGGTTACGAGCAGTACTTC	CASSRTGGYEQYF
NA	TRBV6-5	NA	TRBJ1-6	TGTGCCAGCAGTTCAAAACGGAGCTCCTATAATTCACCCCTCCACTTT	CASSSKRSSYNSPLHF
NA	TRBV29-1	NA	TRBJ2-7	TGCAGCGTTGCAGCAGGGGCCACCTACGAGCAGTACTTC	CSVAAGATYEQYF
TRBD1	TRBV30	NA	TRBJ2-1	TGTGCCTGGAGGGAGGGACAGGGGGCGCGCAATGAGCAGTTCTTC	CAWREGQGARNEQFF
NA	TRBV24-1	once	TRBJ2-3	TGTGCCACCAGTGATTTGTGGGGAGGCACAGATACGCAGTATTTT	CATSDLWGGTDTQYF
TRBD1	TRBV5-1	once	TRBJ1-2	TGCGCCAGCAGCCCCGGGACAGCCTACTATGGCTACACCTTC	CASSPGTAYYGYTF
TRBD2	TRBV2	NA	TRBJ2-1	TGTGCCAGCAGTTTAGCGGGGCAAGTGGGTGAGCAGTTCTTC	CASSLAGQVGEQFF
NA	TRBV6-5	NA	TRBJ1-5	TGTGCCAGCAGCAGATACACCGATAGCAATCAGCCCCAGCATTTT	CASSRYTDSNQPQHF
NA	TRBV7-2	once	TRBJ1-1	TGTGCCAGCAGCTTAATGCAGTATGGCGCTTTCTTT	CASSLMQYGAFF
TRBD2	TRBV9	once	TRBJ2-3	TGTGCCAGCAGCGTTCCATCGGGACTAGCCAGCTCAACAGATACGCAGTATTTT	CASSVPSGLASSTDTQYF
TRBD2	TRBV7-6	NA	TRBJ2-1	TGTGCCAGCAGCTTAATTGCAGCGGGAGACTACAATGAGCAGTTCTTC	CASSLIAAGDYNEQFF
NA	TRBV2	NA	TRBJ2-3	TGTGCCAGCACACGTGCCGGGTTCACAGATACGCAGTATTTT	CASTRAGFTDTQYF
TRBD2	TRBV18	NA	TRBJ2-1	TGTGCCAGCTCTCCCCCGCGCGGGAGGGGCTCCTACAATGAGCAGTTCTTC	CASSPPRGRGSYNEQFF
TRBD1	TRBV7-3	NA	TRBJ1-1	TGTGCCAGCAGCTTAATGACAGGGCGTGCGACTGAAGCTTTCTTT	CASSLMTGRATEAFF
NA	TRBV11-3	few	TRBJ1-3	TGTGCCAGCAGCTTAGTTTGGAGTGTCGCTGGAAACACCATATATTTT	CASSLVWSVAGNTIYF
TRBD1	TRBV5-1	NA	TRBJ1-2	TGCGCCAGCAGCACGGGACAGGGGGCCTATGGCTACACCTTC	CASSTGQGAYGYTF
NA	TRBV7-9	NA	TRBJ2-2	TGTGCCGGCCAACAGGGAACGAACACCGGGGAGCTGTTTTTT	CAGQQGTNTGELFF
NA	TRBV29-1	once	TRBJ1-1	TGCAGCGCCTTGAGGCGGGGAGGCACTGAAGCTTTCTTT	CSALRRGGTEAFF
NA	TRBV4-1	NA	TRBJ1-1	TGCGCCAGCAGCCAAGAAAGGAGGAACACTGAAGCTTTCTTT	CASSQERRNTEAFF
TRBD1	TRBV20-1	NA	TRBJ2-1	TGCAGTGCTAGGGACAGGGGCCGGGAGTTCTTC	CSARDRGREFF
NA	TRBV15	few	TRBJ1-1	TGTGCCACCAGCAGGGCCCTGGGACACCCTGAAGCTTTCTTT	CATSRALGHPEAFF
TRBD1	TRBV7-3	NA	TRBJ2-2	TGTGCCAGCAGCTTAACGTTAGGGACAGGAAAAACCGGGGAGCTGTTTTTT	CASSLTLGTGKTGELFF
NA	TRBV7-2	once	TRBJ2-5	TGTGCCAGCAGCTTAGTAGGGCAGGGGACCCAGTACTTC	CASSLVGQGTQYF
TRBD1	TRBV18	NA	TRBJ2-4	TGTGCCAGCTCACCAGGACAGGGGCTAACCAAAAACATTCAGTACTTC	CASSPGQGLTKNIQYF
NA	TRBV11-3	NA	TRBJ1-4	TGTGCCAGCAGCTTCCTGGCCGGGATTAATGAAAAACTGTTTTTT	CASSFLAGINEKLFF
NA	TRBV7-3	NA	TRBJ1-1	TGTGCCAGCAGCTTAACGTTAGTGAACACTGAAGCTTTCTTT	CASSLTLVNTEAFF